This TCR beta chain originates from a study of T cell responses to AZD1222 COVID-19 vaccine. Study-level results: Mostly white British, mostly female donors; authors suggested clonal diversity may be underestimated. Two AZD1222 administrations were followed by greater Spike-specific TCR breadth and depth. Dominant at 160-218 and 743-854, vaccine-associated CD4 TCRs also spanned spike.

After removal of 5 bases from V and 7 bases from J, the junction contained 1 base not matched to a gene. Germline V gene lookup returns CDR1 MNHEY and CDR2 SVGEGT. This CDR3 spans 13 amino acids. Clones were read by immunoSEQ multiplex PCR, and TCRdb kept only the in-frame ones, dropping some. The profile shows some 150,000 clones, approximately 90% of them singletons. Comment on this clone: The antigen is undetermined.

Sequences were derived from peripheral blood, sampled on day 0 of MenACWY control vaccination. The sequence was collected from an adult in good health. V usage is TRBV6-2 or TRBV6-3 and J usage is TRBJ1-5, with 11 bases aligning to TRBD1. CDR3 nucleotide sequence: TGTGCCAGCAGTCGGACAGGGGGCCAGCCCCAGCATTTT. Amino acid sequence: CASSRTGGQPQHF.